The sequence of this TCR beta chain was determined in a study of blood T cell repertoires in COVID-19. Study context: Collection of acute and convalescent COVID-19 samples took place in the United States, Italy and Spain. T cells, B-cell-depleted T cells, or PBMCs supplied cDNA or gDNA.

This clone was found once. Sequenced by immunoSEQ multiplex PCR; TCRdb stores in-frame clones only, minus some. The repertoire holds around 170,000 clones, around 86% seen once, with more than 7.5% in the top ten. In germline, CDR1 is SEHNR, CDR2 FQNEAQ (reference sequence). The CDR3 has 19 amino acids. V shed 3 bases and J shed 0 bases, with 18 bases lying between them. The rearrangement uses TRBV7-9 and TRBJ2-6; D possibly corresponds to TRBD1 (5 bases). This TCR was recovered from a man aged 50 or older with active or convalescent COVID-19. Sequenced: peripheral blood. The CDR3 region has the DNA TGTGCCAGCAGCTTGAGAATGACAGCTGGAAACTCTGGGGCCAACGTCCTGACTTTC. Encoded protein: CASSLRMTAGNSGANVLTF. Filled out from reference TRBV7-9 and TRBJ2-6, the complete variable domain reads DTGVSQNPRHKITKRGQNVTFRCDPISEHNRLYWYRQTLGQGPEFLTYFQNEAQLEKSRLLSDRFSAERPKGSFSTLEIQRTEQGDSAMYLCASSLRMTAGNSGANVLTFGAGSRLTVL.